This T cell receptor (beta chain) came from a study of early T cells in non-severe SARS-CoV-2 infection. Overall study context: Sequencing used unsorted whole-blood bulk RNA, so chains lack pairing. Findings and limits, study-wide: CD4 and private specificities were missed by VDJdb matching, which favored anti-spike CD8 responses.

Concerning this clonotype itself: The antigen is not known.

The protocol attached unique molecular identifiers to individual cDNA molecules. From the 5' RACE reads, TCRdb called clonotypes with MiXCR, one entry per CDR3 protein. Among fewer than 85,000 distinct CDR3 sequences listed, 13% were seen once. The CDR3 is 16 residues long. Germline V CDR1 and CDR2: SGHKS, YYEKEE (reference sequence). Trimming shortened V by 0 bases and J by 2 bases, and 9 bases separated the two germline ends. This chain links TRBV5-5 with TRBJ2-6; D unresolved. Sequencing input: whole blood. The sequence came from an adult who was a healthcare worker with PCR-confirmed SARS-CoV-2 infection or an uninfected control (not recorded which). CDR3 sequence (DNA): TGTGCCAGCAGCTTGGTTCCTGGGACTGGGGCCAACGTCCTGACTTTC. This gives the protein CASSLVPGTGANVLTF.